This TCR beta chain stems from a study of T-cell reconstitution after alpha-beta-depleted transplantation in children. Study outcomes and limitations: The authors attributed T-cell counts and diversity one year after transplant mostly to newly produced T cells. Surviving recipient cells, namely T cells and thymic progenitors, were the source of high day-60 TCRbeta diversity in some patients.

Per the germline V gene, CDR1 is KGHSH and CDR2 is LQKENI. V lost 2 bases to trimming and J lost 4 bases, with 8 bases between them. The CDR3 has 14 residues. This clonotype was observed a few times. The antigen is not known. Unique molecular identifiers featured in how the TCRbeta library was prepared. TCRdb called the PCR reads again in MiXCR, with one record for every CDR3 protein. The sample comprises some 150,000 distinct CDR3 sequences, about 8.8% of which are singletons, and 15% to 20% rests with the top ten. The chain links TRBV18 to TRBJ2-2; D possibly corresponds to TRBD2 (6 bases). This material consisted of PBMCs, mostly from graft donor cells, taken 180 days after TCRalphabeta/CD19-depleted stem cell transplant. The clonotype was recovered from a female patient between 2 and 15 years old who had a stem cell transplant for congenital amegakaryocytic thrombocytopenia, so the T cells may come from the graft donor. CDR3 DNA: TGTGCCAGCTCACCAGCCGGGGGCACCGGGGAGCTGTTTTTT. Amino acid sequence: CASSPAGGTGELFF.